One and the same sample provided the 9 T cell receptor beta chains below, sequenced in a study of shared clonotypes between healthy human individuals. Clones were sequenced by immunoSEQ multiplex PCR, and TCRdb holds only the in-frame ones, with some missing. The sample contains 900,000 to 1,200,000 clones, around 78% of which appear only once. Sequencing input: memory CD4+ T cells from PBMCs. Subset noted: CD45RA-negative fraction. Source of these receptors: a man aged 18 to 35 in good health. Some clones in this sample may be carry-over from other donors' samples.

The rearrangement links TRBV6-1 to TRBJ2-1; TRBD2 matches 7 bases. J was trimmed by 15 bases and V by 1 base; bases with no gene match: 12. Germline V gene lookup returns CDR1 MNHNS and CDR2 SASEGT. The CDR3 is 14 amino acids. CDR3 region: CASSEGRSGRAMFF. The CDR3 DNA reads TGTGCCAGCAGTGAAGGCCGGTCAGGGAGGGCCATGTTCTTC.

This chain joins TRBV7-2 and TRBJ2-4; maybe TRBD2 (5 bases). The germline CDR1 and CDR2 sequences are SGHTA and FQGNSA. V was clipped by 5 bases and J by 0 bases, with 20 bases between them. The CDR3 has 18 amino acids. CDR3 amino acids: CASSPPPGSPLAKNIQYF. CDR3 sequence (DNA): TGTGCCAGCAGCCCACCCCCGGGGAGTCCCTTAGCCAAAAACATTCAGTACTTC.

The rearrangement links TRBV6-1 to TRBJ1-2, with a tentative D call TRBD1 (5 bases). The CDR3 is 12 residues long. Between the trimmed V and J ends, which lost 6 bases and 8 bases, there was a span of 13 bases. Germline V gene data show CDR1 as MNHNS and CDR2 as SASEGT. CDR3 residues: CASRKGTGGYTF. CDR3 sequence (DNA): TGTGCCAGCAGGAAGGGGACGGGCGGCTACACCTTC.

The CDR3 loop reads CASTRVLSGELFF. Written as DNA, the CDR3 is TGTGCCAGCACGAGGGTTTTGTCCGGGGAGCTGTTTTTT. This chain links TRBV2 with TRBJ2-2; D perhaps matches TRBD2 (5 bases). Trimming removed 7 bases from V and 6 bases from J, with 12 bases in between. CDR3 length equals 13 residues. The germline V gene encodes CDR1 SNHLY and CDR2 FYNNEI.

The chain recombines TRBV28 with TRBJ1-1, with 8 bases aligning to TRBD1. Unmatched junction bases numbered 11, after V lost 5 bases and J lost 6 bases. The CDR3 is 15 residues long. The germline V gene encodes CDR1 MDHEN and CDR2 SYDVKM. DNA for the CDR3: TGTGCCAGCAGTACCCCAAGACAGGGGATGGCTGAAGCTTTCTTT. Protein sequence: CASSTPRQGMAEAFF. Supplemented by reference TRBV28 and TRBJ1-1, the full variable domain reads DVKVTQSSRYLVKRTGEKVFLECVQDMDHENMFWYRQDPGLGLRLIYFSYDVKMKEKGDIPEGYSVSREKKERFSLILESASTNQTSMYLCASSTPRQGMAEAFFGQGTRLTVV.

This chain joins TRBV28 and TRBJ2-7; no firm D call. The germline V gene encodes CDR1 MDHEN and CDR2 SYDVKM. Trimming removed 6 bases at V and 6 bases at J, with 12 bases between. This CDR3 has 12 amino acids. The CDR3 loop reads CASSPAVSEQYF. The CDR3 DNA reads as TGTGCCAGCAGCCCCGCGGTCAGCGAGCAGTACTTC.

This clone appeared once. This likely stems from a read error, as it lies one base from a far larger clone. Other DNA variants within this sample encode the same CDR3. The chain links TRBV30 to TRBJ2-5, with unresolved D. The CDR3 extends over 12 amino acids. The V gene's germline CDR1 is GTSNPN and CDR2 SVGIG (reference sequence). CDR3 sequence reads: CAWTRTSETQYF. The CDR3 DNA follows: TGCGCCTGGACCAGGACCTCGGAGACCCAGTACTTC.

The chain uses TRBV30 and TRBJ1-5, with 8 bases lining up with TRBD1. V shed 1 base, J shed 6 bases, and the junction held 20 bases outside the gene matches. Germline values: CDR1 GTSNPN, CDR2 SVGIG (reference sequence). The CDR3 contains 19 residues. The CDR3, as DNA: TGTGCCTGGAGTGAGCGGATCACAGGGGGAGGGGGATCCGTTCAGCCCCAGCATTTT. It codes for CAWSERITGGGGSVQPQHF.

CDR3 bases: TGCGCCAGCAGCTCGACCGGGACAGGGGTCACTGAAGCTTTCTTT. It translates to CASSSTGTGVTEAFF. This chain links TRBV5-1 with TRBJ1-1, with 10 bases matching TRBD1. Germline trimming cut 3 bases from V and 4 bases from J; bases unmatched to any gene: 6. The length of the CDR3 is 15 residues. The germline V gene encodes CDR1 SGHRS and CDR2 YFSETQ.